Following are 5 T cell receptor beta chains from one sample sequenced in a study of shared clonotypes between healthy human individuals. TCRdb's copy holds only in-frame clones and misses some; the assay was immunoSEQ multiplex PCR. Of some 2.1 million clones listed, 85% to 95% are singletons. The sequenced sample consisted of naive CD4+ T cells sorted from blood. This sample's subset: CD45RA+ positively selected. These receptors were obtained from a man aged 18-30 years in good health.

The chain carries TRBV5-6 and TRBJ1-4, with a weak D call TRBD1 (6 bases). CDR1 and CDR2 (germline): SGHDT, YYEEEE. Between the trimmed V and J ends, which lost 0 bases and 0 bases, there was a span of 12 bases. The CDR3 is 17 residues long. The CDR3 region has the DNA TGTGCCAGCAGCTTGGCAGGGGATGGAGCAACTAATGAAAAACTGTTTTTT. This codes for CASSLAGDGATNEKLFF.

This clone was found once. V and J are TRBV30 and TRBJ2-1, with D possibly matching TRBD2 (5 bases). Germline V gives CDR1 GTSNPN, CDR2 SVGIG (reference sequence). This CDR3 is built from 15 residues. V was trimmed by 1 base and J by 5 bases, leaving 15 bases between them. The CDR3 region has the DNA TGTGCCTGGAGTGACCCCTCCCTCGGGAACAATGAGCAGTTCTTC. It codes for CAWSDPSLGNNEQFF. Based on the CDR3 plus reference TRBV30 and TRBJ2-1, the full variable domain is SQTIHQWPATLVQPVGSPLSLECTVEGTSNPNLYWYRQAAGRGLQLLFYSVGIGQISSEVPQNLSASRPQDRQFILSSKKLLLSDSGFYLCAWSDPSLGNNEQFFGPGTRLTVL.

This rearrangement joins TRBV4-1 to TRBJ2-7, with D perhaps being TRBD1 or TRBD2 (5 bases each). Between the trimmed V and J ends, which lost 4 bases and 4 bases, there was a span of 20 bases. The length of the CDR3 is 16 residues. Per germline, CDR1 MGHRA and CDR2 YSYEKL. The CDR3 is CASSPTSGDPRYEQYF. For the CDR3, the DNA is TGCGCCAGCAGCCCCACCAGTGGGGACCCCAGGTACGAGCAGTACTTC.

The gene calls are TRBV5-1 and TRBJ1-4; D might be TRBD1 (6 bases). The CDR3 is 15 amino acids. The germline CDR1 and CDR2 sequences are SGHRS and YFSETQ. Trimming cost V 3 bases and J 3 bases, with 12 bases left between them. For the CDR3, the DNA is TGCGCCAGCAGCTCGCAGGGGTTGCCTAATGAAAAACTGTTTTTT. It encodes CASSSQGLPNEKLFF.

The chain combines TRBV5-1 with TRBJ1-2, with 8 bases fitting TRBD1. CDR1 is SGHRS, CDR2 YFSETQ, per germline. The CDR3 has 16 amino acids. The trim removed 4 bases at V and 4 bases at J, leaving 12 bases unmatched. CDR3 residues: CASSGYDDRGGYGYTF. The CDR3 coding sequence is TGCGCCAGCAGCGGATACGATGACAGGGGTGGCTATGGCTACACCTTC.